The source of this T cell receptor beta chain is a study of T cells after yellow fever vaccination. Across the whole study: It was SMART-Seq v4 Ultra Low Input that prepared the fractions with low cell numbers. Findings and limits, study-wide: Across the CD4 and CD8 compartments, a small share of clonotypes was present in both. FACS-sorted repertoires could harbor abundant contaminating bulk-population clonotypes.

The CDR3 sequence is 14 residues long. With 4 bases removed from V and 0 bases from J, the gap between germline ends came to 10 bases. Germline-derived CDR1 and CDR2 are SGHAT and FQNNGV. As TCR cDNA was made by 5'RACE template switching, a universal primer site and UMIs were added. TCRdb used MiXCR to reprocess the 5' RACE reads, holding one entry per CDR3 protein. This sample carries approximately 580,000 distinct CDR3 sequences, approximately 16% of them seen once, and the ten largest clones take approximately 15%. This clonotype was seen only a few times. The antigen remains unidentified. The sequence came from a man younger than 35 who received the YFV17D yellow fever vaccine. Material: PBMCs, obtained around 5 days after the first yellow fever vaccination. J is TRBJ2-7 and V is TRBV11-2; unclear D gene. The CDR3 DNA follows: TGTGCCAGCAGCTCCCGACCGGCCTCCTACGAGCAGTACGTC. Amino acid sequence: CASSSRPASYEQYV.